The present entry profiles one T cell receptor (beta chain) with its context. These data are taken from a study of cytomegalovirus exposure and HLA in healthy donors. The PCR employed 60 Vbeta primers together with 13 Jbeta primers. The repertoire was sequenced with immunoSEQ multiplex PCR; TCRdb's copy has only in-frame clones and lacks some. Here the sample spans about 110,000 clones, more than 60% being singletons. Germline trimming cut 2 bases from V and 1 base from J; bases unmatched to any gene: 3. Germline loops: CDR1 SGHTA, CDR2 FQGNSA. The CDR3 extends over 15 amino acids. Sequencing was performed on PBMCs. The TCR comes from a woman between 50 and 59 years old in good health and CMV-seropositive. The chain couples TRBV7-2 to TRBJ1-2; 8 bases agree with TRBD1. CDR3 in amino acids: CASSLLTGDNYGYTF. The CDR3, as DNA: TGTGCCAGCAGCTTACTGACAGGGGATAACTATGGCTACACCTTC.